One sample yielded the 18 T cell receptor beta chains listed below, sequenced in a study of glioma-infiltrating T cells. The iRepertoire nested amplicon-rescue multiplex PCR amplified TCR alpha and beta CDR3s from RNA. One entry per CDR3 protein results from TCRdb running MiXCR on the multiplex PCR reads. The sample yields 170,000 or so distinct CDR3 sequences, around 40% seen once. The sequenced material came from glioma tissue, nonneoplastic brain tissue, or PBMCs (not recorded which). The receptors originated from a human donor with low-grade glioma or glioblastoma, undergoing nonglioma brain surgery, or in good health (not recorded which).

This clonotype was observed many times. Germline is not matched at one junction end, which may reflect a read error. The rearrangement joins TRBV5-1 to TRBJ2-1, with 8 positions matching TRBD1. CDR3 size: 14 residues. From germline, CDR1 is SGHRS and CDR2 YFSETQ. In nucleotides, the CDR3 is TGCGCCAGCAGCTTGGGGGACAGGTACAGTGAGCAGTTCTTC. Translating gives CASSLGDRYSEQFF. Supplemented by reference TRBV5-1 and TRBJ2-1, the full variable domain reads KAGVTQTPRYLIKTRGQQVTLSCSPISGHRSVSWYQQTPGQGLQFLFEYFSETQRNKGNFPGRFSGRQFSNSRSEMNVSTLELGDSALYLCASSLGDRYSEQFFGPGTRLTVL.

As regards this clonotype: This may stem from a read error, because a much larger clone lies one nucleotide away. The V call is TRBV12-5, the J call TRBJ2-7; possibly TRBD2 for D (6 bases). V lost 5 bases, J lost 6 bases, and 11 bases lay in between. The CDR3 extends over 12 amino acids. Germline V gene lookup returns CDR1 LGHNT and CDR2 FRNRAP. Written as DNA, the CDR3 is TGTGCTAGTGGTGGAGGGTGCAGCGAGCAGTACTTC. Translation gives CASGGGCSEQYF.

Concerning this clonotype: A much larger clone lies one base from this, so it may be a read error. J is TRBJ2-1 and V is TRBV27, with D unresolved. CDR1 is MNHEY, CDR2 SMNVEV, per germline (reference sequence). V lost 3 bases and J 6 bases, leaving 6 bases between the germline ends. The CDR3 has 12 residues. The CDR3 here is CASSFAPNEQFF. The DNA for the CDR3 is TGTGCCAGCAGTTTCGCGCCCAATGAGCAGTTCTTC.

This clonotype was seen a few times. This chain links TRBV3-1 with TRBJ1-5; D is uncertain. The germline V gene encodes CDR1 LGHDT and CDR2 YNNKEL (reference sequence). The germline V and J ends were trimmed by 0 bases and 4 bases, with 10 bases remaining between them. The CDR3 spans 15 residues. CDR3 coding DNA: TGTGCCAGCAGCCAAGATCATCGGGAAAATCAGCCCCAGCATTTT. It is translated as CASSQDHRENQPQHF.

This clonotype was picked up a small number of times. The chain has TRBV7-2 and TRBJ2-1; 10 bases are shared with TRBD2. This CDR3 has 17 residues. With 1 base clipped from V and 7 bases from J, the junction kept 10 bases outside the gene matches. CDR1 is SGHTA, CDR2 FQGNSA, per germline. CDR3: CASSLDFLAGAINEQFF. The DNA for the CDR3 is TGTGCCAGCAGCTTAGATTTCCTAGCGGGAGCTATAAATGAGCAGTTCTTC.

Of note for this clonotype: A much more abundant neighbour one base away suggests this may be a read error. The CDR3 nucleotides are TGTGCCAGCAGTGGACTAGCACCCTACGAGCAGTTCTTC. It translates to CASSGLAPYEQFF. V is TRBV28 and J is TRBJ2-1, with TRBD2 matching over 8 bases. The ends lost 5 bases at V and 10 bases at J; junction bases unmatched: 7. This CDR3 is 13 amino acids long. The V gene's germline CDR1 is MDHEN and CDR2 SYDVKM.

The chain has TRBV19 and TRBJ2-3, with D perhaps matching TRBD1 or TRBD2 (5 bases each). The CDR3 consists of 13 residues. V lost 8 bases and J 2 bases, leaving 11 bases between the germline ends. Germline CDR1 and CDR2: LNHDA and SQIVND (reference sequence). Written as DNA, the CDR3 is TGTGCCAGTGGGGACGGCTACACAGATACGCAGTATTTT. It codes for CASGDGYTDTQYF.

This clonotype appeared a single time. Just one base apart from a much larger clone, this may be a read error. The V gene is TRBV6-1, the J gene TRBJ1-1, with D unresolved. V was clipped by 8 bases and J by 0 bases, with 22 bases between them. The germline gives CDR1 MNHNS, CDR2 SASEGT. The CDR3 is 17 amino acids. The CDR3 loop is CASGRLGSTIMNTEAFF. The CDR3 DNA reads TGTGCCAGCGGCAGATTAGGATCGACCATTATGAACACTGAAGCTTTCTTT.

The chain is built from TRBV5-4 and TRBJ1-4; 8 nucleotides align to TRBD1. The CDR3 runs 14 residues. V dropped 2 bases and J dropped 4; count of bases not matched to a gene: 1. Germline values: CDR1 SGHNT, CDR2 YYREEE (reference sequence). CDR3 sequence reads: CASSLQGGNEKLFF. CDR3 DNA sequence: TGTGCCAGCAGCTTACAGGGGGGTAATGAAAAACTGTTTTTT.

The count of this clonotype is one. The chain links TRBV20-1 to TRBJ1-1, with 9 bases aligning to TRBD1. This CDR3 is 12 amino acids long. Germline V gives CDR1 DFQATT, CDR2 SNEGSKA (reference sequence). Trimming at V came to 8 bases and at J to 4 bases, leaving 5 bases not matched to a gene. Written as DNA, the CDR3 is TGCAGTTTTGACAGGGGGGGCACTGAAGCTTTCTTT. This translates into CSFDRGGTEAFF.

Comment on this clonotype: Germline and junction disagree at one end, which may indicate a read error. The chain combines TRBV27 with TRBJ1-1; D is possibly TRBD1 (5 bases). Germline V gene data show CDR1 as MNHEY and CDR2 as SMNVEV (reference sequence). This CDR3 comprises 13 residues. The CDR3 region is CARSLGGTNEQFF. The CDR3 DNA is TGTGCCAGGAGTTTAGGAGGGACTAATGAGCAGTTCTTT.

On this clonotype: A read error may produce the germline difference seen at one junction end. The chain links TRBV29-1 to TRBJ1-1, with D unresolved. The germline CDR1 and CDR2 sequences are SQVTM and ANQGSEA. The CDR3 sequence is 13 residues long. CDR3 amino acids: CSGEQTPNTEASF. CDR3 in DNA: TGCAGCGGGGAACAGACTCCAAACACTGAAGCTTCCTTT.

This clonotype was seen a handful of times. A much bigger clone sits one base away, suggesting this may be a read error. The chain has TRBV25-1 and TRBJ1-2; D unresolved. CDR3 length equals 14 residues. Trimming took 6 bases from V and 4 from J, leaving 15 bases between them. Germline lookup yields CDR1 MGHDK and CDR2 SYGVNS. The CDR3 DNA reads TGTGCCAGCAGGGAACATGGTAGAGCCTATGGCTACACCTTC. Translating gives CASREHGRAYGYTF.

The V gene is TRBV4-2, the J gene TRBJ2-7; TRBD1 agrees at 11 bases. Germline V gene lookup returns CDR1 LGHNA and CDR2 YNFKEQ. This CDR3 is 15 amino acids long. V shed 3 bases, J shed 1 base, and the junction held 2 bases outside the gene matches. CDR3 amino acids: CASSQGQGVSYEQYF. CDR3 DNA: TGTGCCAGCAGCCAGGGACAGGGGGTTTCCTACGAGCAGTACTTC.

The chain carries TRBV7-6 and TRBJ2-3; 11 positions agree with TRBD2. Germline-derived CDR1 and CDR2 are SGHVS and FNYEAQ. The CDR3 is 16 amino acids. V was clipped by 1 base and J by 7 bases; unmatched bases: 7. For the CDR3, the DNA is TGTGCCAGCAGCTTAGACCCTAGCGGGAGGAAAAATACGCAGTATTTT. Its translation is CASSLDPSGRKNTQYF.

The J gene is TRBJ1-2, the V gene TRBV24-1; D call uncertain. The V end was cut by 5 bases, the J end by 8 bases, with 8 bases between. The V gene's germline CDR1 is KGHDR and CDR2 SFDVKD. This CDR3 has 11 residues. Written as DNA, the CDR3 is TGTGCCACCAGTGTAGTGGGGGGCTACACCTTC. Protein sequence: CATSVVGGYTF.

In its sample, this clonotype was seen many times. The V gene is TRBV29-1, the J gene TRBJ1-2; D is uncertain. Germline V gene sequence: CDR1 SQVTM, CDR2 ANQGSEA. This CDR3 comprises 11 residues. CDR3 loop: CSVVSGWGYTF. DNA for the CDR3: TGCAGTGTCGTGAGCGGGTGGGGCTACACCTTC.

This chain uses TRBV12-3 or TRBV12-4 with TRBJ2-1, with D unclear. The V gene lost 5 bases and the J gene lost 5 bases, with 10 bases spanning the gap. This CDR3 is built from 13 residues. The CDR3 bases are TGTGCCAGCAGTCTTGGACCGAACAATGAGCAGTTCTTC. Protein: CASSLGPNNEQFF.